This entry lists 24 T cell receptor beta chains sequenced from one sample in a study of blood T cell repertoires in COVID-19. Profiled with immunoSEQ multiplex PCR; TCRdb holds only in-frame clones, not every one. The table lists about 53,000 clones, 90% of them singletons. Sequenced sample: peripheral blood. These receptors originate from a human donor in a cohort sampled during active COVID-19.

The chain combines TRBV9 with TRBJ2-2; 9 bases fit TRBD1. This CDR3 has 17 amino acids. Trimming took 2 bases from V and 3 from J; bases not matched to a gene: 8. Germline V gene sequence: CDR1 SGDLS, CDR2 YYNGEE. The CDR3 sequence is CASSVTGTGSYTGELFF. CDR3 in DNA: TGTGCCAGCAGCGTTACCGGGACAGGGTCGTACACCGGGGAGCTGTTTTTT. Full variable domain (outside the CDR3, taken from reference TRBV9 and TRBJ2-2): DSGVTQTPKHLITATGQRVTLRCSPRSGDLSVYWYQQSLDQGLQFLIQYYNGEERAKGNILERFSAQQFPDLHSELNLSSLELGDSALYFCASSVTGTGSYTGELFFGEGSRLTVL.

This chain links TRBV7-6 with TRBJ2-6; D unresolved. The CDR3 sequence is 15 residues long. Germline V gene sequence: CDR1 SGHVS, CDR2 FNYEAQ. Deletions cut 8 bases from V and 2 bases from J, with 13 bases between. The CDR3 spells CASVATEPGANVLTF. CDR3 coding DNA: TGTGCCAGCGTCGCAACAGAGCCTGGGGCCAACGTCCTGACTTTC.

The rearrangement links TRBV7-8 to TRBJ2-7; no reliable D call. Germline V gene data show CDR1 as SGHVS and CDR2 as FQNEAQ. V lost 0 bases and J lost 3, with 18 bases in between. The CDR3 is 17 amino acids. CDR3 coding DNA: TGTGCCAGCAGCTTAGCGCATTCTGGCCTGGGCTTCTACGAGCAGTACGTC. Translated: CASSLAHSGLGFYEQYV.

This rearrangement joins TRBV7-8 to TRBJ2-5; 9 positions match TRBD2. Germline CDR1 reads SGHVS; CDR2 reads FQNEAQ. The V segment lost 5 bases and the J segment 5 bases; nucleotides outside the gene matches: 12. The CDR3 extends over 16 amino acids. CDR3 protein: CASSPLSGGYSETQYF. The CDR3 DNA sequence: TGTGCCAGCAGCCCCCTTAGCGGGGGCTACTCGGAGACCCAGTACTTC.

The chain carries TRBV5-6 and TRBJ1-2; D is perhaps TRBD1 (5 bases). This CDR3 has 12 amino acids. V lost 4 bases and J lost 4, with 8 bases in between. Germline-derived CDR1 and CDR2 are SGHDT and YYEEEE. The DNA for the CDR3 is TGTGCCAGCAGCGGGACTTTCTATGGCTACACCTTC. Its protein is CASSGTFYGYTF.

The chain links TRBV14 to TRBJ2-2; 9 bases are a match to TRBD1. Unmatched junction bases numbered 18, after V lost 4 bases and J lost 6 bases. The CDR3 contains 19 residues. In germline, CDR1 is SGHDN, CDR2 FVKESK. The CDR3 DNA follows: TGTGCCAGCAGCCTGGGGACAGGGTATATTTTAGGAGATGCCGGGGAGCTGTTTTTT. It codes for CASSLGTGYILGDAGELFF.

This chain links TRBV5-6 with TRBJ2-7; 9 nucleotides match TRBD2. This CDR3 region has 15 residues. V gave up 0 bases and J gave up 3 bases; unmatched junction bases: 4. The V gene's germline CDR1 is SGHDT and CDR2 YYEEEE. The CDR3 reads CASSLGAGGHYEQYF. CDR3 DNA sequence: TGTGCCAGCAGCTTGGGAGCGGGAGGCCACTACGAGCAGTACTTC.

This chain uses TRBV7-9 with TRBJ2-1; tentative D call: TRBD1 (5 bases). The CDR3 is 14 residues long. Deletions cut 5 bases from V and 7 bases from J, with 15 bases between. CDR1 is SEHNR and CDR2 is FQNEAQ in the germline V gene (reference sequence). CDR3 loop: CASSSGQGRNEQFF. The CDR3 nucleotides are TGTGCCAGCAGCAGTGGACAAGGCAGGAATGAGCAGTTCTTC.

CDR3 bases: TGTGCCAGCAGCTTGCTCACAGGACTAGCTTACGAGCAGTACTTC. This gives the protein CASSLLTGLAYEQYF. The chain carries TRBV7-2 and TRBJ2-7; 8 bases fit TRBD2. V gave up 3 bases and J gave up 4 bases; unmatched junction bases: 8. The CDR3 totals 15 residues. CDR1 and CDR2 (germline): SGHTA, FQGNSA. Full variable domain (missing parts from reference TRBV7-2 and TRBJ2-7): GAGVSQSPSNKVTEKGKDVELRCDPISGHTALYWYRQSLGQGLEFLIYFQGNSAPDKSGLPSDRFSAERTGGSVSTLTIQRTQQEDSAVYLCASSLLTGLAYEQYFGPGTRLTVT.

The rearrangement uses TRBV7-9 and TRBJ2-3, with 7 bases matching TRBD2. Germline CDR1 reads SEHNR; CDR2 reads FQNEAQ (reference sequence). The CDR3 extends over 16 amino acids. With V trimmed by 3 bases and J by 4 bases, 10 bases remained unmatched. The CDR3 coding sequence is TGTGCCAGCAGCTTCCCCACTAGCGAGTTTGCAGATACGCAGTATTTT. Protein: CASSFPTSEFADTQYF.

V gene TRBV30 combines with J gene TRBJ2-2, with 8 bases aligning to TRBD1. Germline V gives CDR1 GTSNPN, CDR2 SVGIG (reference sequence). The CDR3 loop spans 17 amino acids. With V trimmed by 3 bases and J by 4 bases, 13 bases remained unmatched. The CDR3 DNA sequence: TGTGCCTGGAGCACGAGACGGGACAGGTATTTCACCGGGGAGCTGTTTTTT. Protein sequence: CAWSTRRDRYFTGELFF.

Only one count was recorded for this clone. The chain employs TRBV5-1 and TRBJ2-5; D is undetermined. CDR3 length equals 13 residues. The germline V and J ends were trimmed by 4 bases and 1 base, with 8 bases remaining between them. Germline assignment: CDR1 SGHRS and CDR2 YFSETQ. The DNA of the CDR3 is TGCGCCAGCAGCCTAGAGCTCCAAGAGACCCAGTACTTC. This gives the protein CASSLELQETQYF.

CDR3 amino acids: CASSQGGEGYTF. The CDR3 DNA follows: TGTGCCAGCAGCCAAGGAGGAGAGGGCTACACCTTC. The chain employs TRBV14 and TRBJ1-2; D call uncertain. The V gene lost 1 base and the J gene lost 8 bases, with 8 bases spanning the gap. The germline V gene has CDR1 SGHDN and CDR2 FVKESK. The length of the CDR3 is 12 residues. The variable domain in full, with the rest retrieved from reference TRBV14 and TRBJ1-2, is EAGVTQFPSHSVIEKGQTVTLRCDPISGHDNLYWYRRVMGKEIKFLLHFVKESKQDESGMPNNRFLAERTGGTYSTLKVQPAELEDSGVYFCASSQGGEGYTFGSGTRLTVV.

The chain is built from TRBV2 and TRBJ1-4; 8 nucleotides align to TRBD1. V lost 4 bases, J lost 8 bases, and 9 bases stayed unmatched. This CDR3 is 15 amino acids long. Germline V lookup: CDR1 SNHLY, CDR2 FYNNEI. The CDR3 coding sequence is TGTGCCAGCAGTGCATCCCCAGGGGGCGGGGAAAAACTGTTTTTT. It is translated as CASSASPGGGEKLFF.

The chain employs TRBV7-9 and TRBJ2-3, with TRBD2 matching over 10 bases. Germline loops: CDR1 SEHNR, CDR2 FQNEAQ (reference sequence). The length of the CDR3 is 17 residues. Unmatched junction bases numbered 7, after V lost 4 bases and J lost 0 bases. Written as DNA, the CDR3 is TGTGCCAGCAGCTCCCTAACTAGCGGGACTAGCACAGATACGCAGTATTTT. This gives the protein CASSSLTSGTSTDTQYF. Combining the CDR3 with reference TRBV7-9 and TRBJ2-3 gives the whole variable domain DTGVSQNPRHKITKRGQNVTFRCDPISEHNRLYWYRQTLGQGPEFLTYFQNEAQLEKSRLLSDRFSAERPKGSFSTLEIQRTEQGDSAMYLCASSSLTSGTSTDTQYFGPGTRLTVL.

This clone was recorded only once. The chain carries TRBV5-8 and TRBJ1-6, with 9 bases identical to TRBD1. This CDR3 is built from 14 residues. Trimming took 5 bases from V and 7 from J; bases not matched to a gene: 4. CDR1 and CDR2 (germline): SGHTS, YDEGEE. The CDR3 spells CASRNRGHNSPLHF. In DNA form, the CDR3 reads TGTGCCAGCAGAAACAGGGGGCACAATTCACCCCTCCACTTT. Variable domain in full (rest from reference TRBV5-8 and TRBJ1-6): EAGVTQSPTHLIKTRGQQATLRCSPISGHTSVYWYQQALGLGLQFLLWYDEGEERNRGNFPPRFSGRQFPNYSSELNVNALELEDSALYLCASRNRGHNSPLHFGNGTRLTVT.

V gene TRBV19 combines with J gene TRBJ2-5, with TRBD1 matching over 8 bases. Germline CDR1 is LNHDA and CDR2 is SQIVND (reference sequence). The V and J ends lost 3 bases and 6 bases, in that order; junction bases with no gene match: 12. The CDR3 is made up of 16 amino acids. CDR3: CASSISRGPTQQTQYF. The CDR3 region has the DNA TGTGCCAGTAGTATTAGCAGGGGGCCGACTCAACAGACCCAGTACTTC.

Only a few counts were recorded for this clone. This chain joins TRBV4-3 and TRBJ1-6; D perhaps matches TRBD1 (6 bases). The CDR3 is 15 residues long. The V gene lost 0 bases and the J gene lost 10 bases, with 13 bases spanning the gap. Germline V gene sequence: CDR1 LGHNA, CDR2 YSLEER. CDR3 nucleotides: TGCGCCAGCAGCCAAGATACAGGGTTAGCATCACCCCTCCACTTT. Translated, it gives CASSQDTGLASPLHF.

The rearrangement links TRBV14 to TRBJ2-7; 12 bases are shared with TRBD2. J gave up 5 bases and V 3 bases, and 11 bases lay outside the gene matches. The V gene's germline CDR1 is SGHDN and CDR2 FVKESK. The CDR3 is 17 residues long. CDR3 in amino acids: CASSQGLWSSGRDEQYF. CDR3 sequence (DNA): TGTGCCAGCAGCCAGGGTCTGTGGTCTAGCGGGAGGGACGAGCAGTACTTC.

J is TRBJ2-3 and V is TRBV30; the D gene is possibly TRBD1 (6 bases). CDR3 length: 13 amino acids. The ends were cut back, 4 bases at V and 2 bases at J, with 10 bases in the middle. Germline-derived CDR1 and CDR2 are GTSNPN and SVGIG (reference sequence). The CDR3 reads CAWNRGSTDTQYF. The DNA for the CDR3 is TGTGCCTGGAATAGGGGGTCCACAGATACGCAGTATTTT. Full variable domain (rest looked up from reference TRBV30 and TRBJ2-3): SQTIHQWPATLVQPVGSPLSLECTVEGTSNPNLYWYRQAAGRGLQLLFYSVGIGQISSEVPQNLSASRPQDRQFILSSKKLLLSDSGFYLCAWNRGSTDTQYFGPGTRLTVL.

The rearrangement uses TRBV11-2 and TRBJ1-2; TRBD1 might be the D (6 bases). The V end lost 5 bases, the J end lost 4 bases, and 14 bases lay between the germline ends. The CDR3 is 14 residues long. CDR1 and CDR2 (germline): SGHAT, FQNNGV. CDR3 sequence: CASSVYRDGYGYTF. The DNA for the CDR3 is TGTGCCAGCAGCGTCTACAGGGATGGCTATGGCTACACCTTC.

This chain links TRBV6-5 with TRBJ1-1; no clear D. The V and J ends lost 0 bases and 2 bases respectively, with 7 bases between them. Germline-derived CDR1 and CDR2 are MNHEY and SVGAGI. The CDR3 spans 14 residues. This CDR3 is CASSYSRTNTEAFF. The DNA for the CDR3 is TGTGCCAGCAGTTACTCGAGAACCAACACTGAAGCTTTCTTT.

This clone came up a few times. V and J are TRBV2 and TRBJ1-5, with D unresolved. The CDR3 is made up of 14 amino acids. V was shortened by 6 bases and J by 1 base, with 10 bases between the two germline ends. The germline V gene encodes CDR1 SNHLY and CDR2 FYNNEI. The CDR3 region is CASREGYSNQPQHF. CDR3 DNA: TGTGCCAGCAGGGAGGGTTACAGCAATCAGCCCCAGCATTTT.

J is TRBJ2-3 and V is TRBV4-1, with unresolved D. Per germline, CDR1 MGHRA and CDR2 YSYEKL. V lost 0 bases to trimming and J lost 6 bases, with 10 bases between them. CDR3 length: 14 residues. The CDR3 region has the DNA TGCGCCAGCAGCCAAGATCCCCGCCGGGATACGCAGTATTTT. This gives the protein CASSQDPRRDTQYF.